Shown below are 6 T cell receptor beta chains from a single sample sequenced in a study of blood T cell repertoires in COVID-19. The data were produced by immunoSEQ multiplex PCR, yet TCRdb's version contains in-frame clones alone and is incomplete. There are some 350,000 clones in the sample; approximately 89% occur only once, and over 4% lies in the top ten. Sequencing was carried out using PBMCs or T cells enriched from blood (not recorded which). All receptors come from a woman aged 25 to 39 who had recovered from COVID-19.

This sequence joins TRBV9 and TRBJ1-1; tentative D call: TRBD1 (6 bases). The CDR3 is 14 amino acids. V was trimmed by 4 bases and J by 3 bases, leaving 13 bases between them. Germline CDR1 and CDR2: SGDLS and YYNGEE. The chain's CDR3 is CASSPTGSDTEAFF. The CDR3 DNA reads as TGTGCCAGCAGCCCCACAGGGAGCGACACTGAAGCTTTCTTT.

V and J are TRBV28 and TRBJ1-5, with a possible D match to TRBD1 (5 bases). CDR3 size: 16 residues. Germline CDR1 and CDR2: MDHEN and SYDVKM. Trimming stripped 4 bases from V and 4 bases from J, with 17 bases between. The CDR3: CASSWGPRHRNQPQHF. The CDR3 nucleotides are TGTGCCAGCAGTTGGGGCCCGCGGCACCGAAATCAGCCCCAGCATTTT.

The genes are TRBV27 and TRBJ1-1, with unresolved D. This CDR3 spans 14 amino acids. Germline V gives CDR1 MNHEY, CDR2 SMNVEV (reference sequence). V was cut by 4 bases and J by 1 base, with 10 bases left in between. CDR3: CASSYLRPNTEAFF. The CDR3 coding sequence is TGTGCCAGCAGTTATCTGCGTCCGAACACTGAAGCTTTCTTT.

The V and J genes are TRBV7-9 and TRBJ2-1, with a tentative D call TRBD1 (5 bases). Between the trimmed V and J ends, which lost 1 base and 4 bases, there was a span of 5 bases. CDR1 and CDR2 (germline): SEHNR, FQNEAQ (reference sequence). This CDR3 region has 13 residues. DNA of the CDR3: TGTGCCAGCAGCTTAGACAGGTACAATGAGCAGTTCTTC. Its protein is CASSLDRYNEQFF.

This clone was seen only once. The chain couples TRBV9 to TRBJ1-3; 9 bases align to TRBD1. This CDR3 is built from 17 residues. V shed 5 bases and J 0 bases; nucleotides not matched to a gene: 9. Germline loops: CDR1 SGDLS, CDR2 YYNGEE. CDR3 sequence reads: CASSSWDRATSGNTIYF. CDR3 sequence (DNA): TGTGCCAGCAGTTCATGGGACAGGGCGACCTCTGGAAACACCATATATTTT.

This chain joins TRBV19 and TRBJ1-5; D not resolved. Germline assignment: CDR1 LNHDA and CDR2 SQIVND (reference sequence). The CDR3 contains 16 residues. Trimming pared 7 bases from V and 0 bases from J, leaving 16 bases between. The CDR3 is CASKQLEYNSNQPQHF. The CDR3 bases are TGTGCCAGTAAACAGCTCGAGTATAATAGCAATCAGCCCCAGCATTTT. The full variable domain, in which reference TRBV19 and TRBJ1-5 provide the parts outside the CDR3, is DGGITQSPKYLFRKEGQNVTLSCEQNLNHDAMYWYRQDPGQGLRLIYYSQIVNDFQKGDIAEGYSVSREKKESFPLTVTSAQKNPTAFYLCASKQLEYNSNQPQHFGDGTRLSIL.